These T cell receptor beta chains were read from a single sample in a study of blood T cell repertoires in COVID-19. Libraries were prepared by immunoSEQ multiplex PCR; TCRdb keeps only in-frame clonotypes and omits some of them. The sample records some 300,000 clones, around 89% being singletons. Sequencing was performed on peripheral blood. The receptors come from a woman under 40 who had recovered from COVID-19. Each CDR3 is given with its conserved first and last residue. The order of the fields is CDR3 protein, CDR3 DNA, V gene, clone size, J gene, D gene. The D gene is left open where the match is weak. Clone size, where shown, is once, few, many, or a class for clones that have expanded.

cdr3_aa: CASSYSLETGVYEQYF; cdr3_nt: TGTGCCAGCAGTTACTCGCTCGAGACAGGGGTCTACGAGCAGTACTTC; v_call: TRBV6-5; clone_size: NA; j_call: TRBJ2-7; d_call: TRBD1
cdr3_aa: CASSLDPGTSGGRETQYF; cdr3_nt: TGTGCCAGCAGTTTAGACCCCGGGACTAGCGGGGGTCGGGAGACCCAGTACTTC; v_call: TRBV7-2; clone_size: NA; j_call: TRBJ2-5; d_call: TRBD2
cdr3_aa: CASSPITDTQYF; cdr3_nt: TGTGCCAGCAGCCCCATTACAGATACGCAGTATTTT; v_call: TRBV5-5; clone_size: NA; j_call: TRBJ2-3; d_call: NA
cdr3_aa: CASSPGEGYGYTF; cdr3_nt: TGTGCCAGCAGCCCGGGGGAGGGCTATGGCTACACCTTC; v_call: TRBV5-6; clone_size: NA; j_call: TRBJ1-2; d_call: NA
cdr3_aa: CASSPGTAYEQYF; cdr3_nt: TGTGCCAGCAGTCCCGGGACAGCCTACGAGCAGTACTTC; v_call: TRBV6-5; clone_size: NA; j_call: TRBJ2-7; d_call: TRBD1
cdr3_aa: CASKLREGGIHGYTF; cdr3_nt: TGTGCCAGCAAACTTCGGGAGGGTGGAATCCATGGCTACACCTTC; v_call: TRBV6-5; clone_size: NA; j_call: TRBJ1-2; d_call: NA
cdr3_aa: CAISAIPGNTEAFF; cdr3_nt: TGTGCCATCAGCGCCATCCCGGGGAACACTGAAGCTTTCTTT; v_call: TRBV10-3; clone_size: NA; j_call: TRBJ1-1; d_call: NA
cdr3_aa: CASTEGQGVYEQYF; cdr3_nt: TGTGCCAGCACTGAGGGACAGGGGGTCTACGAGCAGTACTTC; v_call: TRBV13; clone_size: once; j_call: TRBJ2-7; d_call: TRBD1
cdr3_aa: CASSLMPEVHNEQFF; cdr3_nt: TGTGCCAGCAGCTTAATGCCGGAGGTACACAATGAGCAGTTCTTC; v_call: TRBV7-3; clone_size: NA; j_call: TRBJ2-1; d_call: NA
cdr3_aa: CASGDTGANVLTF; cdr3_nt: TGTGCCAGCGGGGACACCGGGGCCAACGTCCTGACTTTC; v_call: TRBV7-9; clone_size: NA; j_call: TRBJ2-6; d_call: NA
cdr3_aa: CASRNPGRNTEAFF; cdr3_nt: TGTGCCAGCAGAAACCCGGGTAGAAACACTGAAGCTTTCTTT; v_call: TRBV11-2; clone_size: NA; j_call: TRBJ1-1; d_call: NA
cdr3_aa: CASSHIGLAGVTDTQYF; cdr3_nt: TGTGCCAGCAGTCACATCGGACTAGCGGGGGTCACAGATACGCAGTATTTT; v_call: TRBV6-6; clone_size: NA; j_call: TRBJ2-3; d_call: TRBD2
cdr3_aa: CASSATGRETQYF; cdr3_nt: TGCGCCAGCAGCGCGACAGGGCGAGAGACCCAGTACTTC; v_call: TRBV5-1; clone_size: NA; j_call: TRBJ2-5; d_call: TRBD1
cdr3_aa: CASRPTGGGQPQHF; cdr3_nt: TGTGCCAGCAGACCGACAGGGGGTGGCCAGCCCCAGCATTTT; v_call: TRBV27; clone_size: NA; j_call: TRBJ1-5; d_call: TRBD1
cdr3_aa: CSALSGNTIYF; cdr3_nt: TGCAGTGCCCTCTCTGGAAACACCATATATTTT; v_call: TRBV20-1; clone_size: NA; j_call: TRBJ1-3; d_call: NA
cdr3_aa: CASRGARKETQYF; cdr3_nt: TGTGCCAGCAGGGGGGCGCGGAAGGAGACCCAGTACTTC; v_call: TRBV27; clone_size: NA; j_call: TRBJ2-5; d_call: NA
cdr3_aa: CASKDRVNEKLFF; cdr3_nt: TGTGCCAGTAAGGACAGGGTAAATGAAAAACTGTTTTTT; v_call: TRBV19; clone_size: NA; j_call: TRBJ1-4; d_call: TRBD1
cdr3_aa: CASSQRGAGTDTQYF; cdr3_nt: TGTGCCAGCAGCCAGCGGGGGGCCGGCACAGATACGCAGTATTTT; v_call: TRBV7-2; clone_size: NA; j_call: TRBJ2-3; d_call: TRBD2
cdr3_aa: CASKKGQGGPYGYTF; cdr3_nt: TGTGCCAGCAAGAAAGGACAGGGGGGTCCCTATGGCTACACCTTC; v_call: TRBV7-8; clone_size: NA; j_call: TRBJ1-2; d_call: TRBD1
cdr3_aa: CASSPGGTYNEQFF; cdr3_nt: TGTGCCAGTAGCCCTGGGGGGACCTACAATGAGCAGTTCTTC; v_call: TRBV19; clone_size: NA; j_call: TRBJ2-1; d_call: NA
cdr3_aa: CASSAIALAAQYF; cdr3_nt: TGTGCCAGCAGTGCAATCGCCCTCGCGGCGCAGTACTTC; v_call: TRBV2; clone_size: NA; j_call: TRBJ2-7; d_call: NA
cdr3_aa: CASSLRGYAGELFF; cdr3_nt: TGTGCCAGCAGCTTAAGGGGATACGCCGGGGAGCTGTTTTTT; v_call: TRBV5-5; clone_size: few; j_call: TRBJ2-2; d_call: NA
cdr3_aa: CASRLDRGGAGELFF; cdr3_nt: TGTGCCAGCAGGTTAGACAGGGGAGGTGCCGGGGAGCTGTTTTTT; v_call: TRBV7-6; clone_size: few; j_call: TRBJ2-2; d_call: TRBD1
cdr3_aa: CASSYGQATYEQYF; cdr3_nt: TGTGCCAGCAGTTATGGACAGGCGACTTACGAGCAGTACTTC; v_call: TRBV6-5; clone_size: NA; j_call: TRBJ2-7; d_call: TRBD1
cdr3_aa: CASRGPGTGNQPQHF; cdr3_nt: TGTGCCAGTAGGGGCCCCGGGACAGGTAATCAGCCCCAGCATTTT; v_call: TRBV19; clone_size: NA; j_call: TRBJ1-5; d_call: TRBD1
cdr3_aa: CATRTGRDTEAFF; cdr3_nt: TGTGCCACAAGGACCGGCAGGGACACTGAAGCTTTCTTT; v_call: TRBV24-1; clone_size: few; j_call: TRBJ1-1; d_call: NA
cdr3_aa: CATSRELATEAFF; cdr3_nt: TGTGCCACCAGCAGAGAACTCGCCACTGAAGCTTTCTTT; v_call: TRBV15; clone_size: NA; j_call: TRBJ1-1; d_call: NA
cdr3_aa: CASSPRQGGITDTQYF; cdr3_nt: TGTGCCAGCAGCCCCCGACAGGGGGGGATCACAGATACGCAGTATTTT; v_call: TRBV9; clone_size: NA; j_call: TRBJ2-3; d_call: TRBD1
cdr3_aa: CAWGGPPGNTEAFF; cdr3_nt: TGTGCCTGGGGGGGCCCACCAGGGAACACTGAAGCTTTCTTT; v_call: TRBV30; clone_size: once; j_call: TRBJ1-1; d_call: NA
cdr3_aa: CASSLQGLKAYEQYF; cdr3_nt: TGTGCCAGCAGTCTACAGGGGTTAAAGGCCTACGAGCAGTACTTC; v_call: TRBV6-5; clone_size: NA; j_call: TRBJ2-7; d_call: TRBD1
cdr3_aa: CASSQGAREQYF; cdr3_nt: TGTGCCAGCAGCCAAGGCGCTCGGGAGCAGTACTTC; v_call: TRBV3-1/TRBV3-2; clone_size: NA; j_call: TRBJ2-7; d_call: NA
cdr3_aa: CAIGGQGGSPLHF; cdr3_nt: TGTGCCATCGGGGGGCAGGGCGGTTCACCCCTCCACTTT; v_call: TRBV11-2; clone_size: NA; j_call: TRBJ1-6; d_call: NA
cdr3_aa: CASSLFSRGNGYTF; cdr3_nt: TGTGCCAGCAGCTTGTTTTCTAGGGGTAATGGCTACACCTTC; v_call: TRBV5-6; clone_size: NA; j_call: TRBJ1-2; d_call: NA
cdr3_aa: CASSFGQGATDTQYF; cdr3_nt: TGCGCCAGCAGCTTTGGGCAGGGGGCGACAGATACGCAGTATTTT; v_call: TRBV5-1; clone_size: NA; j_call: TRBJ2-3; d_call: TRBD1
cdr3_aa: CASSRALGTGVTYEQYF; cdr3_nt: TGCGCCAGCAGCCGCGCCTTGGGGACAGGTGTTACCTACGAGCAGTACTTC; v_call: TRBV4-3; clone_size: NA; j_call: TRBJ2-7; d_call: TRBD1
cdr3_aa: CASSVGGQHLNSPLHF; cdr3_nt: TGTGCCAGCAGCGTAGGTGGACAACATCTTAATTCACCCCTCCACTTT; v_call: TRBV9; clone_size: NA; j_call: TRBJ1-6; d_call: NA
cdr3_aa: CASKGVGSSYEQYF; cdr3_nt: TGTGCCAGCAAGGGGGTAGGGAGCTCCTACGAGCAGTACTTC; v_call: TRBV27; clone_size: NA; j_call: TRBJ2-7; d_call: NA
cdr3_aa: CASSPLKSSYEQYF; cdr3_nt: TGTGCCAGCTCACCACTCAAGAGCTCCTACGAGCAGTACTTC; v_call: TRBV18; clone_size: NA; j_call: TRBJ2-7; d_call: NA
cdr3_aa: CASSDPRGRTDTQYF; cdr3_nt: TGTGCCAGCAGTGACCCCAGGGGACGGACAGATACGCAGTATTTT; v_call: TRBV6-1; clone_size: NA; j_call: TRBJ2-3; d_call: NA
cdr3_aa: CASSPQGDQPQHF; cdr3_nt: TGTGCCAGCAGTCCCCAGGGGGATCAGCCCCAGCATTTT; v_call: TRBV28; clone_size: NA; j_call: TRBJ1-5; d_call: TRBD1
cdr3_aa: CASSLTGGEAFF; cdr3_nt: TGTGCCAGTAGTTTGACAGGGGGTGAAGCTTTCTTT; v_call: TRBV19; clone_size: NA; j_call: TRBJ1-1; d_call: TRBD1
cdr3_aa: CASSLLQGSEQYF; cdr3_nt: TGTGCCAGCAGCTTGTTGCAGGGTTCCGAGCAGTACTTC; v_call: TRBV7-7; clone_size: NA; j_call: TRBJ2-7; d_call: NA